This entry features one T cell receptor (beta chain) sequence. Its antigen remains unidentified. Surgery cases with the highest brain T cell transcript signatures were chosen for sequencing. At least one anti-epileptic drug was given before surgery. These data originate in a study of brain T cells in children with intractable seizures. Study-level results: Top 50 brain clonotypes included both public and private clones. Pre-surgery blood may have been undersampled, hiding some clones.

Repertoires were generated with immunoSEQ multiplex PCR, while TCRdb's copy carries only in-frame clones and drops some. The data contain roughly 2,600 clones, roughly 80% of them singletons. The length of the CDR3 is 14 residues. V was cut by 6 bases and J by 1 base, with 12 bases left in between. Germline V gene lookup returns CDR1 MNHEY and CDR2 SMNVEV (reference sequence). The receptor comes from a boy less than two years old with hemimegalencephaly and intractable seizures. The gene calls are TRBV27 and TRBJ1-1; D is possibly TRBD1 (5 bases). This specimen consisted of resected brain tissue, obtained at surgery. The DNA of the CDR3 is TGTGCCAGCAGGCAGGGAGCGGGGAACACTGAAGCTTTCTTT. It codes for CASRQGAGNTEAFF.